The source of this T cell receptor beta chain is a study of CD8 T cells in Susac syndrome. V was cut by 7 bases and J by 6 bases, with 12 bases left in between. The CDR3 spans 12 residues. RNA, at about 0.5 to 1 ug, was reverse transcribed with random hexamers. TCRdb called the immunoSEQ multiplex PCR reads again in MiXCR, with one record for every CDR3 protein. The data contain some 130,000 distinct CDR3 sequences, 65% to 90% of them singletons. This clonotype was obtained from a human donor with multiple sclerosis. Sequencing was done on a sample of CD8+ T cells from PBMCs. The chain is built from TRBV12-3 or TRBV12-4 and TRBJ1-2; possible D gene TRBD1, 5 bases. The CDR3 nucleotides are TGTGCCAGCATCCTCACGGGGGATGGCTACACCTTC. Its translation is CASILTGDGYTF.